This T cell receptor (beta chain) was captured by sequencing in a study of cytomegalovirus exposure and HLA in healthy donors (TCRdb year 2017). In the study overall: According to an earlier analysis of 587 of the donors, roughly 180 million T cells yielded 117 million unique TCR beta sequences and about 300 Gb of sequence data. Typing coverage varied by locus: about 629-630 donors for A, B, C, DRB1 and DQB1; more than 500 for DQA1; about 570 for DPA1; 450 to 480 for DPB1. A handful of DR-DQ haplotypes were treated as single units for association and clustering because of strong linkage in the cohort. Among the approximately 400 genotyped donors, about 83% belonged to the genetic ancestry cluster associated with self-reported Caucasian donors. The study used immunosequencing to profile the T cell repertoires of 670 or so subjects and linked those repertoires to cytomegalovirus serostatus. In addition to the first cohort of approximately 650 subjects, a separate validation cohort of over 90 different subjects was used. Among 300 to 500 genotyped donors of the cohort, an average of roughly 230,000 unique TCR beta nucleotide sequences was sequenced per donor, of which 15% to 20% were non-productive. The aim of the study was to test whether cataloging public T cell receptors could identify signatures of past pathogen exposure. An earlier analysis of around 540 of the donors applied high-throughput TCR beta sequencing to assess whether each TCR beta V gene segment acted as functional or pseudogenic. Every repertoire in the discovery cohort had been generated on one and the same sequencing platform. In the later analysis, no new phenotypic data were used to find candidate immune exposures; instead, reliance was placed on TCR beta sequences and their occurrence across donors. Alongside the repertoire data, information on donor age, sex, ethnicity and CMV serostatus was compiled. HLA typing included class I and class II loci at four-digit resolution. A later genetic analysis took genome-wide SNP genotypes for about 65% of the 666 donors and used that subset as a discovery cohort. To predict cytomegalovirus infection status, the study brought together high-throughput TCR immunosequencing, statistical association of individual TCRs with disease status, and machine learning. To study patterns of TCR occurrence, a later analysis re-analyzed previously published TCR beta repertoires from 550 to 800 donors and added high-resolution HLA genotyping. Roughly 300 gigabases of sequencing data and about 92 million unique TCR sequences made up an early release that covered several hundred HLA-typed donors. Study-wide conclusions, independent of this receptor: The authors suggested that the approach could potentially be extended to other disease states and immunological phenotypes. A later analysis reported that several top co-occurrence clusters appeared linked to parvovirus B19, influenza, CMV and Epstein-Barr virus. A further reported finding was that TCR beta sequences accurately predicted the HLA-A and HLA-B alleles for most subjects in the first cohort. Cytomegalovirus status was reported to be diagnosed by the classifier with high specificity and sensitivity in both the original and validation cohorts. Some IMGT-functional V segments, including TRBV6-2 and TRBV6-3, could not be distinguished by the 87-base-pair reads and were therefore excluded. Correlated functional status among segregating V segments might reflect linkage disequilibrium, but an unknown experimental factor could not be ruled out. A cluster of highly shared sequence variants was judged likely to represent a technical artifact of the sequencing pipeline. HLA typing was unavailable for some donors at each locus, so association tests used only the typed subset. The study gave a list of around 170 TCR beta chains associated with cytomegalovirus. In a later analysis, the rate of TCR association differed among HLA loci, with DRB1 alleles having the most associated TCRs and HLA-C alleles having the fewest. Most TCR sequences were observed very rarely across donors, whereas some public TCRs were present in many individuals. A few of the identified cytomegalovirus-associated TCR beta chains were confirmed in vitro to be specific for cytomegalovirus antigens. Presence/absence analyses assumed roughly uniform sequencing depth across donors, an assumption that may not hold. When HLA alleles, especially DR and DQ, strongly co-occurred, attributing TCR associations to individual alleles was difficult. A later analysis found that most CMV-associated TCR beta chains appeared HLA-restricted, with HLA associations seemingly driven largely by CMV exposure. A later analysis found that HLA-associated TCR beta chains were more clonally expanded and had lower generation probabilities than equally common non-associated chains. V-gene and J-gene trimming of TCR beta chains was associated with a missense DCLRE1C variant in a later genetic analysis, and the association was replicated in an independent cohort. This cohort had only TCR beta chains sequenced, and the lack of alpha or paired-chain data limited which features could be detected. An earlier analysis of approximately 600 of the donors showed that most TCR beta V segments appeared in productive rearrangements either about 87% or about 30% of the time, which broadly matched IMGT annotations. Specific HLA alleles were associated with over 15,000 TCR beta sequences at a false discovery rate of 0.05 in a later analysis. A later genetic analysis reported fewer N-insertions in productive TCRs among donors in an Asian-associated ancestry cluster than the 666-donor mean. Over 15 rarely observed V segments, including chromosome 9 orphons, were excluded from the earlier analysis of several hundred of the donors because counts were too low. Immune exposure information for the cohort was limited to CMV serostatus.

Compared with germline, V lacks 7 bases and J lacks 5 bases; bases without a gene match: 5. From cysteine to phenylalanine, the CDR3 is 13 amino acids long. The read is trimmed to its CDR3 DNA, 39 bases read in frame from base 1. The germline V gene specifies SGHRS as CDR1 and YFSETQ as CDR2. Libraries came from the immunoSEQ multiplex PCR assay. A mixture of 60 forward primers for TCR Vbeta segments and 13 reverse primers for TCR Jbeta segments was used in the multiplex PCR. Amplification of the CDR3 region of rearranged TCR beta genes was performed with a multiplex PCR assay on genomic DNA. The Illumina HiSeq System was used to sequence the amplified TCR beta libraries as 87-base-pair reads. The paper's processing steps were these. A later analysis tallied approximately 87 million unique TCR beta chains across the approximately 670 repertoires, and about 12 million of those chains were shared by two or more donors. A nearest-neighbor algorithm error-corrected the raw reads and collapsed the reads into unique sequences, merging closely related sequences to remove PCR and sequencing errors. Alignment of CDR3 sequences to IMGT reference sequences was used to assign V, D and J gene segments. For a sequence to be retained, a match of at least six nucleotides was required to both a V gene segment and a J gene segment. A rearrangement counted as productive if the CDR3 had no stop codons and remained in frame with V and J, and every other rearrangement counted as non-productive. CDR3 was defined according to IMGT convention as the region running from the second conserved V-encoded cysteine to the conserved J-encoded phenylalanine. Sequences without an unambiguous match to a single V gene segment were excluded from the earlier analysis of 450 to 750 of the donors. An earlier analysis of a few hundred of the donors classified V segments as functional when productive rearrangements were above 56.7% and as segregating when the standard deviation between donors was above 5%. A statistical classification framework was developed to diagnose cytomegalovirus status using the catalog of TCR beta chain sequences. V and J gene assignment, in a later analysis, came from comparing TCR nucleotide sequences with IMGT/GENE-DB human TR gene sequences. The TCRdist pipeline was used in a later analysis to assign CDR3 sequences and most-parsimonious VDJ recombination scenarios. In a later analysis, each TCR beta chain was defined by its CDR3 amino acid sequence together with its V-gene family, and reads without a unique V-gene family were excluded. As a way to deal with suspected cross-contamination and a sequencing artifact, a later analysis dropped roughly 600 nucleotide sequences that were highly shared and had low generation probability. In a later analysis, a clonal expansion index for each public chain was calculated from normalized within-repertoire ranks of inferred template counts. Generation probabilities in a later analysis came from a VDJ recombination model fitted to out-of-frame rearrangements, and those results were checked against IGoR. In a later analysis, TCR-TCR, TCR-HLA and TCR-CMV co-occurrence was scored with hypergeometric tests, and a repertoire-size bias correction was applied to TCR pairs. False discovery rates were estimated in a later analysis by permuting HLA or CMV assignments 20 times. In a later analysis, co-occurring TCRs were grouped using DBSCAN, with TCRdist sequence similarity added in when clustering inside HLA-allele-positive subsets. Co-occurrence clustering excluded repertoires with fewer than 30,000 or more than 120,000 public chains, plus five with anomalous nucleotide sharing. TCRdb re-hosts the immuneACCESS table, in-frame sequences only. Its copies lack some clones; in the studies checked, an unresolved V gene accounts for under half of them, and the cause for the rest is not known. The V and J calls and the clone size are those of that table, but D and trimming were determined from the DNA. The sample has about 150,000 clones on record, 74% of them singletons. Clones ranked in the top ten supply roughly 2% of the sample.

The cohort was made up of 500 to 850 healthy bone marrow donors. All cohort members were sampled while nominally healthy, although unrecorded immune exposures were likely present. The donor was CMV seronegative and belonged to the group of 320 or so seronegative cohort members. A peripheral blood sample was provided by each donor, and peripheral blood mononuclear cells were used for TCR beta sequencing. The Qiagen DNeasy Blood Extraction Kit was used to extract genomic DNA from the blood cell samples. About this clone: What this receptor recognizes is not known. The sample holds no much larger clone one base away, and base qualities are not on file.

The chain was built from TRBV5-1 and TRBJ2-3; 9 nucleotides in the junction match TRBD2. The source is a man aged 25-45 years in good health and CMV-seronegative. The sample comprised PBMCs. The CDR3 protein is CASSRGGVDTQYF. At the DNA level, the sequence is TGCGCCAGCTCGCGGGGGGGCGTAGATACGCAGTATTTT.